Listed below are T cell receptor beta chains from one sample, sequenced in a study of T cells in Graves' hyperthyroidism and ophthalmopathy. Each CDR3 protein gets one entry after TCRdb re-called the multiplex PCR reads with MiXCR. Of 530,000 or so distinct CDR3 sequences listed, around 22% are singletons. The sample was blood. The receptors were sampled from a woman in her thirties with Graves' ophthalmopathy. CDR3s include the opening cysteine and the closing phenylalanine or tryptophan.

V gene	J gene	CDR3 protein
TRBV4-1	TRBJ1-5	CASSQGTGGSGQPQHF
TRBV2	TRBJ2-4	CASSEEGRASNIKYF
TRBV12-3/TRBV12-4	TRBJ2-7	CASSLWRGGPEPFEQYF
TRBV9	TRBJ1-5	CASSPRATNEQPQHF
TRBV13	TRBJ1-1	CASSYRGLRTEAFF
TRBV12-3/TRBV12-4	TRBJ2-7	CASSWGPGLAYEQYF
TRBV12-3/TRBV12-4	TRBJ2-7	CASSVGRLYEQYF
TRBV11-2	TRBJ2-7	CASSLGPGLAEQYF
TRBV30	TRBJ1-5	CAWSVLEGQPQHF
TRBV12-3/TRBV12-4	TRBJ1-5	CASSSGLYSNQPQHF
TRBV19	TRBJ1-2	CASSQPDRDYGYTF
TRBV6-1	TRBJ1-1	CASSDAGGTEAFF
TRBV6-2/TRBV6-3	TRBJ2-5	CASSYGGGVVETQYF
TRBV6-1	TRBJ1-1	CASRGYRNEAFF